The 17 T cell receptor beta chains below were found in one sample sequenced in a study of memory CD8 T cells in hepatitis C reinfection. Profiled with immunoSEQ multiplex PCR; TCRdb holds only in-frame clones, not every one. The repertoire holds approximately 52,000 clones, with around nine tenths as singletons. Time point given: pre-reinfection, 55 to 20 weeks before reinfection detection. The sorted cells went straight to TCR sequencing with no prior in vitro expansion. The sample comprised naive CD8+ T cells sorted from blood. The source is a man aged 18 to 30 with hepatitis C virus infection.

V and J are TRBV10-3 and TRBJ1-1, with 7 bases matching TRBD1. CDR3 length: 15 residues. The J segment lost 0 bases and the V segment lost 6 bases, leaving 7 bases of the junction unmatched. Per germline, CDR1 ENHRY and CDR2 SYGVKD. The CDR3 sequence: CAIRPTGDLNTEAFF. As DNA, the CDR3 is TGTGCCATCAGGCCCACAGGGGACCTGAACACTGAAGCTTTCTTT.

This chain uses TRBV5-4 with TRBJ2-5; a weak D match, TRBD2 (6 bases). The last part of the DNA fits TRBJ2-7 better; the J call may be wrong. The CDR3 is 15 residues long. The germline gives CDR1 SGHNT, CDR2 YYREEE (reference sequence). CDR3 loop: CASSLAGGVWYEQYF. CDR3 bases: TGTGCCAGCAGCTTGGCAGGCGGGGTTTGGTACGAGCAGTACTTC.

The chain carries TRBV6-9 and TRBJ2-5; D perhaps matches TRBD2 (6 bases). The V end lost 5 bases, the J end lost 5 bases, and 12 bases lay between the germline ends. This CDR3 has 13 residues. The germline V gene has CDR1 MNHGY and CDR2 SVAAGI. This chain's CDR3 is CASSRLVQETQYF. CDR3 sequence (DNA): TGTGCCAGCAGTAGACTAGTCCAGGAGACCCAGTACTTC.

The V call is TRBV4-1, the J call TRBJ2-1; TRBD1 might be the D (5 bases). The germline CDR1 and CDR2 sequences are MGHRA and YSYEKL. Deletions cut 1 base from V and 6 bases from J, with 13 bases between. The CDR3 loop spans 15 amino acids. CDR3 loop: CASSQGQLSGNEQFF. The CDR3 bases are TGCGCCAGCAGCCAAGGACAGCTAAGTGGCAATGAGCAGTTCTTC.

The CDR3 loop reads CAWGGILSTEAFF. The CDR3 bases are TGTGCCTGGGGGGGCATATTGAGCACTGAAGCTTTCTTT. The rearrangement uses TRBV30 and TRBJ1-1; D may be TRBD1 (6 bases). The CDR3 contains 13 residues. V dropped 5 bases and J dropped 4 bases, with 14 bases sitting between them. Germline values: CDR1 GTSNPN, CDR2 SVGIG (reference sequence).

The chain employs TRBV7-2 and TRBJ2-1, with D possibly matching TRBD2 (5 bases). Trimming cost V 7 bases and J 6 bases, with 13 bases left between them. Per germline, CDR1 SGHTA and CDR2 FQGNSA. CDR3 length equals 13 residues. The CDR3 here is CASTHPGFNEQFF. CDR3 bases: TGTGCCAGCACCCACCCGGGATTCAATGAGCAGTTCTTC.

This clone has just a few counts. The rearrangement uses TRBV4-1 and TRBJ2-2; D may be TRBD1 (7 bases). This CDR3 is built from 16 residues. V gave up 3 bases and J gave up 5 bases, with 16 bases separating them. Germline assignment: CDR1 MGHRA and CDR2 YSYEKL. CDR3 nucleotide sequence: TGCGCCAGCAGCCAGGGGGGACAGCCGGGGACCGGGGAGCTGTTTTTT. It yields the protein CASSQGGQPGTGELFF.

V gene TRBV5-5 combines with J gene TRBJ2-7; possible D gene TRBD2, 6 bases. The V gene's germline CDR1 is SGHKS and CDR2 YYEKEE (reference sequence). V lost 4 bases, J lost 3 bases, and 14 bases lay in between. The CDR3 consists of 14 residues. The CDR3 DNA reads as TGTGCCAGCAGCCCCGGGCAGGGACTCTACGAGCAGTACGTC. This codes for CASSPGQGLYEQYV.

The rearrangement links TRBV6-1 to TRBJ1-2; the D gene is possibly TRBD1 (5 bases). The V end lost 5 bases, the J end lost 4 bases, and 17 bases lay between the germline ends. Per the germline V gene, CDR1 is MNHNS and CDR2 is SASEGT. CDR3 size: 15 residues. DNA for the CDR3: TGTGCCAGCAGTCTGGACGTTGGCGGGGGCTATGGCTACACCTTC. It encodes CASSLDVGGGYGYTF.

The chain uses TRBV6-5 and TRBJ2-1; 9 nucleotides agree with TRBD1. This CDR3 contains 13 residues. V trimming: 7 bases; J trimming: 7 bases; junction bases outside the gene matches: 5. Looked up from germline, CDR1 is MNHEY and CDR2 is SVGAGI. The CDR3: CASTVDRGNEQFF. DNA of the CDR3: TGTGCCAGCACCGTGGACAGGGGAAATGAGCAGTTCTTC.

This clone was found a few times. The chain employs TRBV2 and TRBJ2-7; perhaps TRBD1 as D (5 bases). Trimming removed 7 bases from V and 3 bases from J, with 22 bases in between. Germline CDR1 is SNHLY and CDR2 is FYNNEI. CDR3 size: 16 residues. CDR3 residues: CASIRSQALGHYEQYF. Written as DNA, the CDR3 is TGTGCCAGCATCCGATCTCAGGCCCTGGGGCACTACGAGCAGTACTTC.

V is TRBV5-8 and J is TRBJ2-3; 12 bases fit TRBD1. This CDR3 region has 17 residues. The V gene's germline CDR1 is SGHTS and CDR2 YDEGEE. Trimming took 5 bases from V and 4 from J; bases not matched to a gene: 11. CDR3 DNA: TGTGCCAGCAGTCCCGGGACAGGGGGCAGTGCGGCAGATACGCAGTATTTT. It is translated as CASSPGTGGSAADTQYF. The full variable domain, in which reference TRBV5-8 and TRBJ2-3 provide the parts outside the CDR3, is EAGVTQSPTHLIKTRGQQATLRCSPISGHTSVYWYQQALGLGLQFLLWYDEGEERNRGNFPPRFSGRQFPNYSSELNVNALELEDSALYLCASSPGTGGSAADTQYFGPGTRLTVL.

This clone was observed a few times. The rearrangement joins TRBV28 to TRBJ1-5; TRBD1 matches at 7 bases. The V gene end was trimmed by 5 bases and the J gene end by 6 bases; junction bases not matched to a gene: 10. The CDR3 is 15 amino acids. Looked up from germline, CDR1 is MDHEN and CDR2 is SYDVKM. In DNA, the CDR3 is TGTGCCAGCAGTCCCCTTTTAGGGGGCGGTCAGCCCCAGCATTTT. This codes for CASSPLLGGGQPQHF. The full variable domain, in which reference TRBV28 and TRBJ1-5 provide the parts outside the CDR3, is DVKVTQSSRYLVKRTGEKVFLECVQDMDHENMFWYRQDPGLGLRLIYFSYDVKMKEKGDIPEGYSVSREKKERFSLILESASTNQTSMYLCASSPLLGGGQPQHFGDGTRLSIL.

The V gene is TRBV5-5, the J gene TRBJ2-5; a possible D gene is TRBD2 (6 bases). Germline V gives CDR1 SGHKS, CDR2 YYEKEE (reference sequence). Trimming shortened V by 0 bases and J by 5 bases, and 11 bases separated the two germline ends. The CDR3 contains 14 residues. This chain's CDR3 is CASSLGVAAETQYF. The CDR3 region has the DNA TGTGCCAGCAGCTTGGGTGTAGCGGCCGAGACCCAGTACTTC.

This chain links TRBV19 with TRBJ2-5; D might be TRBD2 (6 bases). Germline V gene data show CDR1 as LNHDA and CDR2 as SQIVND (reference sequence). This CDR3 region has 14 residues. Trimming took 1 base from V and 6 from J, leaving 12 bases between them. The CDR3 loop is CASSIGGGWQTQYF. CDR3 DNA sequence: TGTGCCAGTAGTATAGGTGGAGGGTGGCAGACCCAGTACTTC.

The chain joins TRBV4-1 to TRBJ2-1; 7 nucleotides align to TRBD2. Germline CDR1 is MGHRA and CDR2 is YSYEKL. This CDR3 is built from 19 residues. The V gene end was trimmed by 6 bases and the J gene end by 5 bases; junction bases not matched to a gene: 22. The CDR3 region is CASRRGLAASPERDNEQFF. DNA for the CDR3: TGCGCCAGCAGACGGGGCCTAGCGGCCTCCCCGGAGAGAGACAATGAGCAGTTCTTC.

The rearrangement links TRBV27 to TRBJ2-7, with D perhaps TRBD1 (5 bases). Germline-derived CDR1 and CDR2 are MNHEY and SMNVEV (reference sequence). This CDR3 is 14 amino acids long. Trimming removed 5 bases from V and 5 bases from J, with 16 bases in between. In DNA form, the CDR3 reads TGTGCCAGCAGTCCACAGGTCGGTACCCACGAGCAGTACTTC. Translation gives CASSPQVGTHEQYF.